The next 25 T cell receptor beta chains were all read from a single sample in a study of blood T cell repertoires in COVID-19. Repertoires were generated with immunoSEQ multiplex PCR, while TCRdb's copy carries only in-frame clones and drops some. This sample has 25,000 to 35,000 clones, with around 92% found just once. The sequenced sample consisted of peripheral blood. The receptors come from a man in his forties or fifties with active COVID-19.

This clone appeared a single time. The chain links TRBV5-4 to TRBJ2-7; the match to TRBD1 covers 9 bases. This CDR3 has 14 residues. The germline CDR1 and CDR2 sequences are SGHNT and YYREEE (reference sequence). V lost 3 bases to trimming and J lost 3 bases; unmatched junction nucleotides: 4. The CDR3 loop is CASSSRTGDYEQYF. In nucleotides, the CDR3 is TGTGCCAGCAGCTCACGGACAGGGGACTACGAGCAGTACTTC.

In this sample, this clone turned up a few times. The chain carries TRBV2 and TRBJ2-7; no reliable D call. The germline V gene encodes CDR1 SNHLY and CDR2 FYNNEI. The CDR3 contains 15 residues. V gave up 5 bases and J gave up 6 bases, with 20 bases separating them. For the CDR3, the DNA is TGTGCCAGCAGTCCCCGAGAAGTGTCCCCATCCGAGCAGTACTTC. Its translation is CASSPREVSPSEQYF.

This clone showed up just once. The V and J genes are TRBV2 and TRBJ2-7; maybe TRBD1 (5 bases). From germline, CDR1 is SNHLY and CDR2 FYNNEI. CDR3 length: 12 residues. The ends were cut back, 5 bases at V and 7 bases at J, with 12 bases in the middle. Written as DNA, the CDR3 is TGTGCCAGCAGTTCAGGGAATAGGGAGCAGTACTTC. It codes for CASSSGNREQYF. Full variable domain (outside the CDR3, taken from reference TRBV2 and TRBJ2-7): EPEVTQTPSHQVTQMGQEVILRCVPISNHLYFYWYRQILGQKVEFLVSFYNNEISEKSEIFDDQFSVERPDGSNFTLKIRSTKLEDSAMYFCASSSGNREQYFGPGTRLTVT.

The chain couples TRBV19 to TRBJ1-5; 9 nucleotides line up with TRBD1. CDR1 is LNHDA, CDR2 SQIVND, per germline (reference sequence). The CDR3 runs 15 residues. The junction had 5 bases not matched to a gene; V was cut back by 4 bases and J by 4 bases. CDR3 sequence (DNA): TGTGCCAGTAGTAAAATGGGACAGGGAAATCAGCCCCAGCATTTT. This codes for CASSKMGQGNQPQHF.

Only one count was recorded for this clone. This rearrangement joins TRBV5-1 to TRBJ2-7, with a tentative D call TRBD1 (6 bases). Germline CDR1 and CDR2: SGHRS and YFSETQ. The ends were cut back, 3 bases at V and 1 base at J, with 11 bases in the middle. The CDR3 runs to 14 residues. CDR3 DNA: TGCGCCAGCAGCTACGGACAGCTTTCCTACGAGCAGTACTTC. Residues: CASSYGQLSYEQYF.

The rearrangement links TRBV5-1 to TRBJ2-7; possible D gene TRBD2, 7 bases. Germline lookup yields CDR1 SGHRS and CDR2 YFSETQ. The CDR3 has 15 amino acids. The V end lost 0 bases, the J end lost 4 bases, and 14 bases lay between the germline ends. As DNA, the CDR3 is TGCGCCAGCAGCTTGGTGGGGGGCGGGAGTTACGAGCAGTACTTC. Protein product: CASSLVGGGSYEQYF.

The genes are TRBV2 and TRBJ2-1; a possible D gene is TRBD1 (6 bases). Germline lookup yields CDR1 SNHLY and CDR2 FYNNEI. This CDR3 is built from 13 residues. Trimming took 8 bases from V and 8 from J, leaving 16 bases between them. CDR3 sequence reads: CASDPDSGDEQFF. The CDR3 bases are TGTGCCAGCGATCCGGACAGTGGCGATGAGCAGTTCTTC.

The CDR3 here is CASRLTGEEKLFF. The CDR3, as DNA: TGTGCCAGCAGGCTAACAGGTGAAGAAAAACTGTTTTTT. V is TRBV28 and J is TRBJ1-4; possibly TRBD1 for D (5 bases). This CDR3 is built from 13 residues. CDR1 MDHEN and CDR2 SYDVKM come from the germline V gene. Trimming left V 6 bases short and J 8 bases short, with 13 bases between. The whole variable domain, remainder taken from reference TRBV28 and TRBJ1-4, is DVKVTQSSRYLVKRTGEKVFLECVQDMDHENMFWYRQDPGLGLRLIYFSYDVKMKEKGDIPEGYSVSREKKERFSLILESASTNQTSMYLCASRLTGEEKLFFGSGTQLSVL.

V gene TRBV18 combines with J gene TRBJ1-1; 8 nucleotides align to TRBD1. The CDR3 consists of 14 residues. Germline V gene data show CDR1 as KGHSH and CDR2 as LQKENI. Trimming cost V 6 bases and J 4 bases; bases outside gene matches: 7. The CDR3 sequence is CASSEDTGGTEAFF. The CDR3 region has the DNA TGTGCCAGCTCCGAGGATACAGGGGGCACTGAAGCTTTCTTT.

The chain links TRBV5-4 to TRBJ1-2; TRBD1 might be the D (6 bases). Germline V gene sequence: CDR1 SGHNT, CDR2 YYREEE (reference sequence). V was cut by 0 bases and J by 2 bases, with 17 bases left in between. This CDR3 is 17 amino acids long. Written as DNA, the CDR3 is TGTGCCAGCAGCTTGGGGGGGCGGGCGGACGGGAACTATGGCTACACCTTC. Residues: CASSLGGRADGNYGYTF.

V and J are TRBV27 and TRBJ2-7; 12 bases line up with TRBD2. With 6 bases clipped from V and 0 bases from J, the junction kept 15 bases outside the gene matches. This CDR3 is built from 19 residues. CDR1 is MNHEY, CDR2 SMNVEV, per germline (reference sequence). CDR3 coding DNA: TGTGCCAGCAGGGATTTCGGACTAGCGGGGCCCTCTAGCTCCTACGAGCAGTACTTC. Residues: CASRDFGLAGPSSSYEQYF.

The CDR3 here is CASSREKEGATDTQYF. Written as DNA, the CDR3 is TGTGCCAGCAGCCGAGAAAAGGAGGGGGCAACAGATACGCAGTATTTT. The chain combines TRBV3-1 (or the pseudogene TRBV3-2) with TRBJ2-3; perhaps TRBD1 as D (7 bases). The CDR3 totals 16 residues. Trimming cost V 4 bases and J 3 bases, with 17 bases left between them. From germline, CDR1 is LGHDT and CDR2 YNNKEL (reference sequence).

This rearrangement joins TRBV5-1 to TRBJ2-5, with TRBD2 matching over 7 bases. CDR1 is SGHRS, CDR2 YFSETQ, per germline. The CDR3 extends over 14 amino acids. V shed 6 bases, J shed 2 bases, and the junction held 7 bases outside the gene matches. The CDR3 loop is CASKRLAVQETQYF. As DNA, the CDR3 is TGCGCCAGCAAACGGCTAGCGGTACAAGAGACCCAGTACTTC.

CDR3 residues: CASSRKDSTYEQYF. CDR3 in DNA: TGTGCCAGCAGTAGAAAGGACAGCACCTACGAGCAGTACTTC. The V gene is TRBV27, the J gene TRBJ2-7; tentatively, D is TRBD1 (6 bases). This CDR3 is built from 14 residues. V was cut by 5 bases and J by 2 bases, with 13 bases left in between. Germline values: CDR1 MNHEY, CDR2 SMNVEV (reference sequence).

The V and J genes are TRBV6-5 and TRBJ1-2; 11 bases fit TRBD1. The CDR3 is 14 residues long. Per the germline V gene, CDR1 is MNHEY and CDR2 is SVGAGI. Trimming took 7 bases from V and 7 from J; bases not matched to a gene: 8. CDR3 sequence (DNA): TGTGCCAGCATTCGGACAGGGGGCGCTTTTGGCTACACCTTC. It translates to CASIRTGGAFGYTF.

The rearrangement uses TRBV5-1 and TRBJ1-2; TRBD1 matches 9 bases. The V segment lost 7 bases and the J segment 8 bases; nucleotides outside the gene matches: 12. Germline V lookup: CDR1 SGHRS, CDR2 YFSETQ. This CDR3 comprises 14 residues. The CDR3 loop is CASHPGQGMRGYTF. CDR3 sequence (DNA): TGCGCCAGCCATCCGGGACAGGGAATGAGGGGCTACACCTTC.

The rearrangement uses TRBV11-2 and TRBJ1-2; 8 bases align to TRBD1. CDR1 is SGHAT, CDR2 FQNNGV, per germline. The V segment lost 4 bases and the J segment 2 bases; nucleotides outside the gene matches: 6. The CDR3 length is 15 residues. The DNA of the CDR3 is TGTGCCAGCAGCTCAGGGGGCGCAAACAACTATGGCTACACCTTC. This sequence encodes CASSSGGANNYGYTF. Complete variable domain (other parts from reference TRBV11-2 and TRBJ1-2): EAGVAQSPRYKIIEKRQSVAFWCNPISGHATLYWYQQILGQGPKLLIQFQNNGVVDDSQLPKDRFSAERLKGVDSTLKIQPAKLEDSAVYLCASSSGGANNYGYTFGSGTRLTVV.

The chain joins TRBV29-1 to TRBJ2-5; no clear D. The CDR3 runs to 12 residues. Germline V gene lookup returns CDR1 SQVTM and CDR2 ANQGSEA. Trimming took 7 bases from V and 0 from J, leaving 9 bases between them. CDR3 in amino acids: CSGRSYQETQYF. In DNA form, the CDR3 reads TGCAGCGGCAGGTCCTACCAAGAGACCCAGTACTTC. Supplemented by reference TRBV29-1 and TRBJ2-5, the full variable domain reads SAVISQKPSRDICQRGTSLTIQCQVDSQVTMMFWYRQQPGQSLTLIATANQGSEATYESGFVIDKFPISRPNLTFSTLTVSNMSPEDSSIYLCSGRSYQETQYFGPGTRLLVL.

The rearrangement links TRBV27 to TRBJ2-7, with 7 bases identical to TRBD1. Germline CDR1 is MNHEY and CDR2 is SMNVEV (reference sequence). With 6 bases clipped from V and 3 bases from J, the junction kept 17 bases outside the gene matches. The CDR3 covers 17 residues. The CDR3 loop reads CASRPGWGQGDRYEQYF. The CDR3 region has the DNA TGTGCCAGCAGGCCCGGGTGGGGCCAGGGGGATCGCTACGAGCAGTACTTC.

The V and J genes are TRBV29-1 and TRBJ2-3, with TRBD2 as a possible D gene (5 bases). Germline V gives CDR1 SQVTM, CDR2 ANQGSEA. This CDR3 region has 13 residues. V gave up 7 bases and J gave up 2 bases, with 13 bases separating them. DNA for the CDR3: TGCAGCGCCCTTGGACGGGACACAGATACGCAGTATTTT. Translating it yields CSALGRDTDTQYF.

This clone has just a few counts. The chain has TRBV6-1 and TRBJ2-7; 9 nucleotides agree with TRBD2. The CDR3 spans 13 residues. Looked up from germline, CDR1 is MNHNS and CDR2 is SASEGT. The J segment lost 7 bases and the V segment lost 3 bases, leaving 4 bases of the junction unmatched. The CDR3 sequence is CASSEGLAGEQYF. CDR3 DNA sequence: TGTGCCAGCAGTGAGGGACTAGCAGGGGAGCAGTACTTC.

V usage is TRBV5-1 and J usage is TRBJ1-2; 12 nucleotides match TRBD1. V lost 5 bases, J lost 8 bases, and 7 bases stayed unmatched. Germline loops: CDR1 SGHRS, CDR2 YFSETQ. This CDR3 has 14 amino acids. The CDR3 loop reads CASRPGTGGFGYTF. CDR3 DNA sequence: TGCGCCAGCAGACCCGGGACAGGGGGCTTCGGCTACACCTTC.

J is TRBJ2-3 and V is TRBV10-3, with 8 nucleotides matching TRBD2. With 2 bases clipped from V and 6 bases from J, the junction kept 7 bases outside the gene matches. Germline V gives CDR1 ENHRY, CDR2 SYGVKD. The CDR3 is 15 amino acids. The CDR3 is CAISEISGTGDTQYF. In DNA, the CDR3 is TGTGCCATCAGTGAGATTAGCGGGACGGGTGATACGCAGTATTTT.

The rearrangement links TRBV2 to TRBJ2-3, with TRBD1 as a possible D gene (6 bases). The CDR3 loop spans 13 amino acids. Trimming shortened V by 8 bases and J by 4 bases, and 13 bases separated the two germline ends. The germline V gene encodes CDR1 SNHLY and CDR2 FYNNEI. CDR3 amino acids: CASHQNRADTQYF. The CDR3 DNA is TGTGCCAGCCACCAAAACAGGGCAGATACGCAGTATTTT.

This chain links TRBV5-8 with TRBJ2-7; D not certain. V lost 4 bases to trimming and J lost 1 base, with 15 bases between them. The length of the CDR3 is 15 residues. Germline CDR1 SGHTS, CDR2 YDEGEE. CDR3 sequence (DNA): TGTGCCAGCAGCCTGGGCCAAGTGCAGTCCTACGAGCAGTACTTC. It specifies CASSLGQVQSYEQYF. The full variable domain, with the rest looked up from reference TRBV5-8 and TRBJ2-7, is EAGVTQSPTHLIKTRGQQATLRCSPISGHTSVYWYQQALGLGLQFLLWYDEGEERNRGNFPPRFSGRQFPNYSSELNVNALELEDSALYLCASSLGQVQSYEQYFGPGTRLTVT.